Listed below are T cell receptor beta chains from one sample, sequenced in a study of CD8 T cells in ankylosing spondylitis. TCRdb independently ran MiXCR on the 5' RACE reads; one entry per CDR3 protein. The table lists roughly 36,000 distinct CDR3 sequences, approximately 15% of them singletons. The sample comprised blood. The source is a male donor with ankylosing spondylitis or in good health (not recorded which). The CDR3 runs from the conserved cysteine through the conserved F or W. D genes are given only for firm matches. The listing skips clone size in some rows; elsewhere it reads once, few, many or a size class.

V	D	size	J	CDR3	DNA
TRBV6-5	.	few	TRBJ2-1	CASSGGFSYNEQFF	TGTGCCAGCTCCGGAGGCTTCTCCTACAATGAGCAGTTCTTC
TRBV20-1	TRBD2	.	TRBJ2-3	CSASKREAEDTQYF	TGCAGTGCTAGTAAGCGGGAGGCCGAAGATACGCAGTATTTT
TRBV7-7	.	.	TRBJ2-5	CASSPDVEETQYF	TGTGCCAGCAGCCCAGACGTGGAGGAGACCCAGTACTTC
TRBV5-1	TRBD2	.	TRBJ2-3	CASSPLSGGTDTQYF	TGCGCCAGCTCCCCCTTGAGCGGGGGCACAGATACGCAGTATTTT
TRBV11-2	.	.	TRBJ2-1	CASSPQLVFNEQFF	TGTGCCAGCAGCCCACAACTAGTTTTCAATGAGCAGTTCTTC
TRBV29-1	.	.	TRBJ1-1	CSVSRGGDTEAFF	TGCAGCGTTTCCCGGGGGGGAGATACTGAAGCTTTCTTT
TRBV6-2/TRBV6-3	.	medium-sized	TRBJ1-3	CASSSGFSGNTIYF	TGTGCCAGCAGTTCGGGGTTCTCTGGAAACACCATATATTTT
TRBV25-1	.	.	TRBJ1-4	CASSEWAGARKLFF	TGTGCCAGCAGTGAATGGGCGGGGGCGAGGAAACTGTTTTTT
TRBV4-3	TRBD1	few	TRBJ2-2	CASSQGQGAYTGELFF	TGCGCCAGCAGCCAGGGACAGGGGGCGTACACCGGGGAGCTGTTTTTT
TRBV5-1	.	.	TRBJ2-1	CASSTGTPYNEQFF	TGCGCCAGCAGCACCGGGACTCCGTACAATGAGCAGTTCTTC
TRBV4-3	TRBD2	.	TRBJ2-3	CASSQVAGLADTQYF	TGCGCCAGCAGCCAAGTAGCGGGGCTCGCAGATACGCAGTATTTT
TRBV20-1	.	many	TRBJ2-6	CSARRGGISGANVLTF	TGCAGTGCTAGGCGAGGTGGAATCTCTGGGGCCAACGTCCTGACTTTC
TRBV12-3/TRBV12-4	TRBD1	.	TRBJ2-3	CASSFRTGGGDTQYF	TGTGCCAGCAGTTTTAGGACAGGGGGAGGAGATACGCAGTATTTT
TRBV7-2	.	.	TRBJ1-4	CASGPGGGDEKLFF	TGTGCCAGCGGGCCAGGTGGGGGCGATGAAAAACTGTTTTTT
TRBV11-2	.	.	TRBJ2-3	CASTILGGSTDTQYF	TGTGCCAGCACCATTTTAGGGGGGAGCACAGATACGCAGTATTTT
TRBV4-1	.	.	TRBJ1-5	CASSQDLRGNQPQHF	TGCGCCAGCAGCCAAGATCTGCGTGGCAATCAGCCCCAGCATTTT
TRBV29-1	.	.	TRBJ2-1	CSVESGSNEQFF	TGCAGCGTTGAGAGCGGGTCCAATGAGCAGTTCTTC
TRBV20-1	.	few	TRBJ2-7	CSASLVGREVHEQYF	TGCAGTGCCAGTCTGGTAGGCAGGGAGGTGCACGAGCAGTACTTC
TRBV6-1	.	.	TRBJ2-1	CASRLLQDYNEQFF	TGTGCCAGCAGACTGTTACAGGATTACAATGAGCAGTTCTTC
TRBV28	.	.	TRBJ2-2	CASSSILNTGELFF	TGTGCCAGCAGCAGTATACTGAACACCGGGGAGCTGTTTTTT
TRBV28	TRBD1	.	TRBJ2-1	CASSSAGQGYNEQFF	TGTGCCAGCAGTTCCGCCGGACAGGGCTACAATGAGCAGTTCTTC
TRBV4-1	.	.	TRBJ2-2	CASSQYGGGTGELFF	TGCGCCAGCAGCCAATACGGGGGTGGCACCGGGGAGCTGTTTTTT
TRBV30	.	few	TRBJ1-6	CAWRGVNSPLHF	TGTGCCTGGAGAGGGGTTAATTCACCCCTCCACTTT
TRBV28	.	.	TRBJ1-1	CASTLGYTEAFF	TGTGCCAGCACACTCGGGTACACTGAAGCTTTCTTT
TRBV7-7	TRBD2	many	TRBJ2-2	CASSLAGGELFF	TGTGCCAGCAGTCTAGCGGGCGGGGAGCTGTTTTTT
TRBV12-3/TRBV12-4	TRBD2	few	TRBJ2-1	CASSLAEYSYNEQFF	TGTGCCAGCAGTCTAGCGGAATACTCCTACAATGAGCAGTTCTTC
TRBV5-1	.	few	TRBJ2-5	CASSLSSGIQETQYF	TGCGCCAGCAGCTTGAGTAGCGGCATCCAAGAGACCCAGTACTTC
TRBV28	TRBD2	few	TRBJ2-7	CASSLWAGGLRKNEQYF	TGTGCCAGCAGTTTATGGGCGGGAGGGTTAAGGAAAAACGAGCAGTACTTC
TRBV29-1	.	.	TRBJ1-1	CSVVELNTEAFF	TGCAGCGTTGTGGAGCTGAACACTGAAGCTTTCTTT
TRBV4-1	TRBD1	.	TRBJ1-1	CASSPTGPNTEAFF	TGCGCCAGCAGCCCGACAGGGCCGAACACTGAAGCTTTCTTT